This T cell receptor beta chain was identified during a study of relationships among human T cell subsets. Study conclusions and caveats: Th1, Th2 and regulatory T cells shared many CDR3 sequences.

Germline V gene data show CDR1 as LNHDA and CDR2 as SQIVND (reference sequence). The V and J ends lost 5 bases and 6 bases, in that order; junction bases with no gene match: 11. The CDR3 spans 15 residues. Regarding this clonotype: Antigen unknown.

From mRNA, alpha and beta CDR3 regions were amplified using semiquantitative ARM-PCR. ARM-PCR used tagged nested gene-specific primers, then communal superprimers for exponential amplification. TCRdb re-called the multiplex PCR reads through MiXCR, storing one row per CDR3 protein. The data show 10,000 to 15,000 distinct CDR3 sequences, approximately 64% seen once. Bead selections for CD25, CD56 and CD294 left a flow-through collected as Th1 cells. The chain uses TRBV19 and TRBJ2-7; 9 bases are a match to TRBD1. Sequencing was done on a sample of CD4+ Th1 cells sorted from blood. This sequence originates from a man aged 35 to 55 in good health. In nucleotides, the CDR3 is TGTGCCAGTAGTGTGCTCCCGGGACAGGGTTCCGAGCAGTACTTC. It is translated as CASSVLPGQGSEQYF.